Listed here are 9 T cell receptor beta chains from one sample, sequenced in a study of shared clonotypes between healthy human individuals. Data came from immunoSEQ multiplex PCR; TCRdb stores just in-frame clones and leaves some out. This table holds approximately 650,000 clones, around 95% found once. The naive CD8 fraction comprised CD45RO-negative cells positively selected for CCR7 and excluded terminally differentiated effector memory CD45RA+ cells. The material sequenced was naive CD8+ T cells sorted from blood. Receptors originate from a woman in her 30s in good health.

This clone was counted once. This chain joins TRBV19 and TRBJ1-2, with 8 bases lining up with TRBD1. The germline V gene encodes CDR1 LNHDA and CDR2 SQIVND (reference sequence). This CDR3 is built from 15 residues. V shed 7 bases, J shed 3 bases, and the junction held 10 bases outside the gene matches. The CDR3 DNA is TGTGCCAGTATCGGTACAGGGGGGTTTTACTATGGCTACACCTTC. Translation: CASIGTGGFYYGYTF.

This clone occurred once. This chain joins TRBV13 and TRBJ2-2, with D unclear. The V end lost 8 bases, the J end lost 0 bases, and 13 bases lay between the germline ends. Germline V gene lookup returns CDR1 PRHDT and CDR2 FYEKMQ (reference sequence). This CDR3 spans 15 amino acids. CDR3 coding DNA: TGTGCCAGCTCTGTTACGAGTACGAACACCGGGGAGCTGTTTTTT. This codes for CASSVTSTNTGELFF.

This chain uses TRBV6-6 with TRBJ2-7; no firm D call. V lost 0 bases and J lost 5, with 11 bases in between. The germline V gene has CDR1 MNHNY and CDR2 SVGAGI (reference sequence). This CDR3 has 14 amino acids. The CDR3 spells CASSYSGRGDEQYF. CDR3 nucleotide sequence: TGTGCCAGCAGTTACTCTGGACGAGGCGACGAGCAGTACTTC.

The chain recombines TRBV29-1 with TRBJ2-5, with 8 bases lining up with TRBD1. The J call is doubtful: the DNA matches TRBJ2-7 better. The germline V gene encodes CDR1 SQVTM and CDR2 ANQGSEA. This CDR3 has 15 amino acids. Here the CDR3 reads CSVAQETGVFYEQYF. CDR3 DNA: TGCAGCGTGGCCCAAGAGACAGGGGTCTTCTACGAGCAGTACTTC.

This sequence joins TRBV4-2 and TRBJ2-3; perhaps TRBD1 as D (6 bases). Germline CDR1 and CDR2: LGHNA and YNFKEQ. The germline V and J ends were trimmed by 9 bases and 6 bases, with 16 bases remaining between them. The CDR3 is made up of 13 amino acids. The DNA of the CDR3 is TGTGCCAGTATGTCGCAGGGGTACGATACGCAGTATTTT. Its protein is CASMSQGYDTQYF.

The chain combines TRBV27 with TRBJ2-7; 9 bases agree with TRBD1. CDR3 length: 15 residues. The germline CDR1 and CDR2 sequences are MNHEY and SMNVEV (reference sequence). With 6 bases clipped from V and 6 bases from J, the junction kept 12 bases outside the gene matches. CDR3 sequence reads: CASSPMTGTGPEQYF. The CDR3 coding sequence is TGTGCCAGCAGCCCTATGACCGGGACAGGGCCCGAGCAGTACTTC.

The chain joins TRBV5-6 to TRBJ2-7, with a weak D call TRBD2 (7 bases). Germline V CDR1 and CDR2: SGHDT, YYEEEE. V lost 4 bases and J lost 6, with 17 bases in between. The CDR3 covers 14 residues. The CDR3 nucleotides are TGTGCCAGCAGCCTGGGCGGGGGCCCCTCCGAGCAGTACTTC. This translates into CASSLGGGPSEQYF.

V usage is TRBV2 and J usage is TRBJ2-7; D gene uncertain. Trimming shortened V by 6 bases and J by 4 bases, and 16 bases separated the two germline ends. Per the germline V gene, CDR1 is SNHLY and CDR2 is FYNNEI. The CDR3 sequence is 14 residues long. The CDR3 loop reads CASSTQVRLYEQYF. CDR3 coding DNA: TGTGCCAGCAGCACACAAGTCAGGCTATACGAGCAGTACTTC.

The CDR3 region is CASTRDGNQPQHF. The CDR3, as DNA: TGTGCCAGCACCAGGGACGGAAATCAGCCCCAGCATTTT. The V gene is TRBV27, the J gene TRBJ1-5, with D tentatively TRBD1 (5 bases). CDR1 and CDR2 (germline): MNHEY, SMNVEV (reference sequence). Trimming stripped 7 bases from V and 4 bases from J, with 11 bases between. This CDR3 has 13 residues.